The TCR beta chain described here comes from a study of blood T cell repertoires in COVID-19. Across the whole study: Donors in the United States, Italy and Spain gave samples during acute or convalescent COVID-19. Sources were T cells, B-cell-depleted T cells, or PBMCs; the material itself was cDNA or gDNA.

Profiling relied on immunoSEQ multiplex PCR, and the TCRdb table lists in-frame clones only, not all of them. Here the sample spans 190,000 or so clones, roughly 86% being singletons. Germline V gene data show CDR1 as MDHEN and CDR2 as SYDVKM. The length of the CDR3 is 13 residues. Trimming took off 5 bases at V and 7 bases at J, with 12 bases between the two ends. The sample was peripheral blood. The clonotype originates from a man between 40 and 49 years old with active or convalescent COVID-19. The V and J genes are TRBV28 and TRBJ1-5; D gene unclear. CDR3 nucleotide sequence: TGTGCCAGCAGTCCTACCCAAGTACAGCCCCAGCATTTT. It codes for CASSPTQVQPQHF.